This T cell receptor beta chain was recovered during a study of T cell responses to AZD1222 COVID-19 vaccine. Sequencing used immunoSEQ multiplex PCR; TCRdb keeps in-frame clones, though not all of them. The sample lists almost 80,000 clones, around 90% occurring once. Germline-derived CDR1 and CDR2 are LNHDA and SQIVND (reference sequence). V was pared by 7 bases and J by 4 bases, with 10 bases of the junction left unmatched. CDR3 length: 15 residues. The V and J genes are TRBV19 and TRBJ1-5; TRBD1 matches at 7 bases. The material was peripheral blood, obtained on day 0 of AZD1222 vaccination. The origin of this receptor is an adult in good health. CDR3 region: CASTLQGTLNQPQHF. The CDR3 nucleotides are TGTGCCAGTACCCTACAGGGGACCCTAAATCAGCCCCAGCATTTT.